Reported below is one T cell receptor (beta chain). Its target antigen remains unknown. No base quality values were provided; no much bigger clone lies one nucleotide off. Other nucleotide sequences in the sample specify the same CDR3. The data belong to a study of cytomegalovirus exposure and HLA in healthy donors (dated by TCRdb to about 2017). Background for the entire study: In an earlier analysis of 550 to 750 of the donors, about 260 Gb of sequence data and just under 120 million unique TCR beta sequences from 150 million to 200 million T cells were reported. Several DR-DQ haplotypes were treated as single units for association and clustering because of strong linkage in the cohort. Among the roughly 400 genotyped donors, approximately 76% belonged to the genetic ancestry cluster associated with self-reported Caucasian donors. Rather than drawing on any new phenotypic data, the later analysis identified candidate immune exposures from TCR beta sequences and the way those sequences occurred across donors. The study combined high-throughput TCR immunosequencing, statistical association of individual TCRs with disease status, and machine learning to predict cytomegalovirus infection status. All discovery cohort repertoires had been generated using a single sequencing platform. Genome-wide SNP genotypes for about 65% of the 666 donors were used in a later genetic analysis, which treated that subset as a discovery cohort. Using immunosequencing, the study profiled T cell repertoires from 666 subjects and related those repertoires to cytomegalovirus serostatus. Among about 400 genotyped donors of the cohort, an average of roughly 230,000 unique TCR beta nucleotide sequences was sequenced per donor, of which about 18% were non-productive. Class I and class II HLA loci were covered by the typing at four-digit resolution. Donor age, sex, ethnicity and CMV serostatus were collected together with the repertoire data. An earlier analysis of several hundred of the donors applied high-throughput TCR beta sequencing to assess whether each TCR beta V gene segment acted as functional or pseudogenic. A later analysis re-analyzed previously published TCR beta repertoires from approximately 700 donors and added high-resolution HLA genotyping to study TCR occurrence patterns. In addition to the first cohort of 666 subjects, a separate validation cohort of approximately 130 different subjects was used. The aim of the study was to test whether cataloging public T cell receptors could identify signatures of past pathogen exposure. The number of donors typed differed by locus, with 629-630 for A, B, C, DRB1 and DQB1, more than 500 for DQA1, 600 to 610 for DPA1, and 450 to 480 for DPB1. Approximately 300 gigabases of sequencing data and some 85 million unique TCR sequences were included in an early release covering over 600 HLA-typed donors.

To prepare the library, the immunoSEQ multiplex PCR assay was applied. For the multiplex PCR, a mixture combining 60 forward primers for TCR Vbeta segments and 13 reverse primers for TCR Jbeta segments was used. A multiplex PCR assay on genomic DNA amplified the CDR3 region of rearranged TCR beta genes. The amplified TCR beta libraries were sequenced on the Illumina HiSeq System as 87-base-pair reads. As for the authors' bioinformatics: A later analysis counted about 82 million unique TCR beta chains across the 550 to 750 repertoires, and around 9.9 million of these chains were shared by at least two donors. Raw reads were error-corrected and collapsed into unique sequences by a nearest-neighbor algorithm in which closely related sequences were merged to remove PCR and sequencing errors. To assign V, D and J gene segments, CDR3 sequences were aligned to IMGT reference sequences. For a sequence to be retained, at least a six-nucleotide match to both a V gene segment and a J gene segment was required. A rearrangement counted as productive if the CDR3 had no stop codons and remained in frame with V and J, and every other rearrangement counted as non-productive. CDR3 was defined by IMGT convention, running from the second conserved V-encoded cysteine to the conserved J-encoded phenylalanine. Sequences without an unambiguous match to a single V gene segment were excluded from the earlier analysis of about 600 of the donors. An earlier analysis of a few hundred of the donors classified V segments as functional when productive rearrangements were above 56.7% and as segregating when the standard deviation between donors was above 5%. To diagnose cytomegalovirus status from the catalog of TCR beta chain sequences, a statistical classification framework was built. V and J gene assignment, in a later analysis, came from comparing TCR nucleotide sequences with IMGT/GENE-DB human TR gene sequences. Using the TCRdist pipeline, a later analysis assigned CDR3 sequences along with most-parsimonious VDJ recombination scenarios. In a later analysis, every TCR beta chain was defined by the combination of its CDR3 amino acid sequence and its V-gene family, and reads without a unique V-gene family were dropped. To address suspected cross-contamination and a sequencing artifact, a later analysis removed over 500 highly shared, low-generation-probability nucleotide sequences. In a later analysis, a clonal expansion index for each public chain was calculated from normalized within-repertoire ranks of inferred template counts. In a later analysis, generation probabilities were computed using a VDJ recombination model fitted to out-of-frame rearrangements, and the results were checked against IGoR. In a later analysis, hypergeometric tests were used to score TCR-TCR, TCR-HLA and TCR-CMV co-occurrence, with a repertoire-size bias correction applied to TCR pairs. False discovery rates were estimated in a later analysis by permuting HLA or CMV assignments 20 times. In a later analysis, co-occurring TCRs were grouped using DBSCAN, and TCRdist sequence similarity was added for clustering within HLA-allele-positive subsets. For co-occurrence clustering, repertoires with fewer than 30,000 or more than 120,000 public chains were excluded, along with roughly 5 repertoires with anomalous nucleotide sharing. Here the immuneACCESS table is served through TCRdb, limited to in-frame sequences with V and J called. Missing clones are a known gap in these copies; in checked studies unresolved V genes cover under half, and the rest lacks a known reason. V, J and clone size reflect that table, while D and trimming were determined from the DNA. This sample has roughly 190,000 clones in its table, and roughly 13% of those were observed once. The ten largest clones represent approximately 8.3% of the sample.

Summary of the overall study and its limitations: Compared with the roughly 600-donor mean, donors in an Asian-associated ancestry cluster had fewer N-insertions in productive TCRs, according to a later genetic analysis. A later analysis associated about 17,000 TCR beta sequences with specific HLA alleles at a false discovery rate of 0.05. HLA typing was unavailable for some donors at each locus, so association tests used only the typed subset. A cluster of highly shared sequence variants was judged likely to represent a technical artifact of the sequencing pipeline. Compared with equally common non-associated chains, HLA-associated TCR beta chains in a later analysis were more clonally expanded and had lower generation probabilities. The classifier was reported to diagnose cytomegalovirus status with high specificity and sensitivity in both the original and validation cohorts. A further reported finding was that TCR beta sequences accurately predicted the HLA-A and HLA-B alleles for most subjects in the first cohort. In an earlier analysis of some 540 of the donors, most TCR beta V segments appeared in productive rearrangements about 87% or about 30% of the time, broadly matching IMGT annotations. In a later genetic analysis, a missense DCLRE1C variant was associated with V-gene and J-gene trimming of TCR beta chains, and the association was replicated in an independent cohort. It was suggested by the authors that the approach could potentially be generalized to other disease states and immunological phenotypes. Over 15 rarely observed V segments, including chromosome 9 orphons, were excluded from the earlier analysis of approximately 500 of the donors because counts were too low. Because the 87-base-pair reads could not distinguish some IMGT-functional V segments, including TRBV6-2 and TRBV6-3, those segments were excluded. Several of the top co-occurrence clusters appeared to be linked to parvovirus B19, influenza, CMV and Epstein-Barr virus, according to a later analysis. While some public TCRs were present in many individuals, most TCR sequences turned up only very rarely across donors. The only immune exposure information available for the cohort was CMV serostatus. In a later analysis, the rate of TCR association differed among HLA loci, with DRB1 alleles having the most associated TCRs and HLA-C alleles having the fewest. Correlated functional status among segregating V segments might reflect linkage disequilibrium, but an unknown experimental factor could not be ruled out. In a later analysis, most CMV-associated TCR beta chains were found to appear HLA-restricted, with HLA associations seemingly driven largely by CMV exposure. A total of 164 TCR beta chains were listed by the study as associated with cytomegalovirus. Strong co-occurrence of HLA alleles, especially DR and DQ, made assigning TCR associations to individual alleles difficult. In this cohort, only TCR beta chains were sequenced, and detectable features were limited by the absence of alpha or paired-chain data. Roughly uniform sequencing depth across donors was assumed in presence/absence analyses, although this assumption may not hold. A few of the identified cytomegalovirus-associated TCR beta chains were confirmed in vitro to be specific for cytomegalovirus antigens.

Trimming takes 4 bases from V and 0 bases from J, and the germline ends sit 21 bases apart. CDR1 and CDR2 (SQVTM, ANQGSEA) derive from the germline V gene. The cysteine opens and the phenylalanine closes a CDR3 of 17 amino acids. Only CDR3 DNA is held: 51 bases, read in frame from base 1. The cohort comprised some 730 healthy bone marrow donors. Cohort members were all nominally healthy when sampled, although unrecorded immune exposures were likely present. The donor tested CMV seropositive and was one of the 289 seropositive cohort members. A peripheral blood sample was provided by each donor, and peripheral blood mononuclear cells were used for TCR beta sequencing. Genomic DNA was extracted from the blood cell samples with the Qiagen DNeasy Blood Extraction Kit.

Rearrangement joined TRBV29-1 to TRBJ1-1; 6 matching bases give a weak D call of TRBD1. The sequencing input was PBMCs. The receptor was isolated from a man over 45 in good health and CMV-seropositive. The sequenced DNA: TGCAGCGTTGTAGGGGTCCCAACAGGGTACATGAACACTGAAGCTTTCTTT. Translation gives CSVVGVPTGYMNTEAFF.